This T cell receptor (beta chain) was documented in a study of blood T cell repertoires in COVID-19. Study as a whole: The study drew acute and convalescent COVID-19 samples from the United States, Italy and Spain. Sources were T cells, B-cell-depleted T cells, or PBMCs; the material itself was cDNA or gDNA.

Germline V lookup: CDR1 MDHEN, CDR2 SYDVKM. Trimming removed 5 bases at V and 4 bases at J, with 15 bases between. The CDR3 sequence is 15 residues long. In the original processing: Estimated nucleated cell counts came from reference gene primer amplification. The method was immunoSEQ multiplex PCR; TCRdb's version includes in-frame clones alone and lacks a portion of them. D and trimming come from the DNA, and the V and J calls and clone size come from that table. The table shows under 350,000 clones, with 90% occurring only once. The source material was peripheral blood. The receptor comes from a woman aged 25 to 39 with COVID-19, enrolled during active disease. The genes are TRBV28 and TRBJ1-3, with D hard to call. DNA of the CDR3: TGTGCCAGCAGTCTTCTGCGGGGAGCAGGAAACACCATATATTTT. Protein product: CASSLLRGAGNTIYF.